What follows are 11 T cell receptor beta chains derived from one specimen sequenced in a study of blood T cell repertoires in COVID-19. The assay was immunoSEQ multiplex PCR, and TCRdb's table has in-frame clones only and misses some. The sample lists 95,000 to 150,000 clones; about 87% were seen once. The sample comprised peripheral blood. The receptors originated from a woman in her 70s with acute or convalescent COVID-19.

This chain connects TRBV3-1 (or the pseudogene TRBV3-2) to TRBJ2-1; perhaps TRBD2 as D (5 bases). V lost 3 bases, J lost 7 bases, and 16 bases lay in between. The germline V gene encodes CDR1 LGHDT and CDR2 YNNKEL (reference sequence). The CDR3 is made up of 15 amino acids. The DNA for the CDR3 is TGTGCCAGCAGCCAGTCACGGACTGAGCGGAATGAGCAGTTCTTC. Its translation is CASSQSRTERNEQFF.

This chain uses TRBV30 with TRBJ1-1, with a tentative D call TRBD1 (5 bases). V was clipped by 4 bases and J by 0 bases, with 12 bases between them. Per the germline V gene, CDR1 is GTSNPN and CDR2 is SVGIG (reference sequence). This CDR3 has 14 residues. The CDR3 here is CAWTVDRLNTEAFF. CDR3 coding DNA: TGTGCCTGGACGGTCGACAGATTGAACACTGAAGCTTTCTTT.

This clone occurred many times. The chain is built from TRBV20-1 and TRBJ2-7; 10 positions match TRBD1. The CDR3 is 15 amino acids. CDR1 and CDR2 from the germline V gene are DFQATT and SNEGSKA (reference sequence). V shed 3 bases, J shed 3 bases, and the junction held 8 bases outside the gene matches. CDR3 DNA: TGCAGTGCTAGTGCTCGACAGGGGGCTGGCTACGAGCAGTACTTC. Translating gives CSASARQGAGYEQYF.

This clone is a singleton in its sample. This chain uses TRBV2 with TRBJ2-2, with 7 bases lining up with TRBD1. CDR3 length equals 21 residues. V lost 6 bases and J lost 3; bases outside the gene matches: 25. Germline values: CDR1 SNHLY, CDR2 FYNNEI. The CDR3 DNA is TGTGCCAGCAGGGACTCCGGGACAGTACGGACTGGCGGTTCGGACACCGGGGAGCTGTTTTTT. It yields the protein CASRDSGTVRTGGSDTGELFF.

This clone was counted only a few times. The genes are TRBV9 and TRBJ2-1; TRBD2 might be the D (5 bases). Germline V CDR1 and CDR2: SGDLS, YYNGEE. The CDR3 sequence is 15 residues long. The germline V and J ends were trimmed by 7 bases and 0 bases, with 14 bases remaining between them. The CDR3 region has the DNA TGTGCCAGCCGACCGGGATCCAGCTCCTACAATGAGCAGTTCTTC. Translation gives CASRPGSSSYNEQFF.

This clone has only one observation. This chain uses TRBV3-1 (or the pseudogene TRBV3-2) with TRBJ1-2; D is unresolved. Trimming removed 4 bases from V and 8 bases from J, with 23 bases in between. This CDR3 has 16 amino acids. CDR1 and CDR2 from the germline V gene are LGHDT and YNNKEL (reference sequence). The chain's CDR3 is CASSPSGMFSDVGYTF. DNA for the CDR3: TGTGCCAGCAGCCCAAGCGGGATGTTCTCCGACGTCGGCTACACCTTC.

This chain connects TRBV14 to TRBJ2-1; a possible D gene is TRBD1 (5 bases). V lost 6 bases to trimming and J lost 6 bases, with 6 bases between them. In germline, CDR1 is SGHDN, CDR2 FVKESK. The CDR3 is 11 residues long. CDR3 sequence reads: CASSRGNEQFF. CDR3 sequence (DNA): TGTGCCAGCAGTAGGGGCAATGAGCAGTTCTTC.

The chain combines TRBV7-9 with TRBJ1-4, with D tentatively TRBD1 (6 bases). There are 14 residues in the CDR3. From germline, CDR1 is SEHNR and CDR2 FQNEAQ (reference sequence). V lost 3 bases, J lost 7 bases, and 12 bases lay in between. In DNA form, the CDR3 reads TGTGCCAGCAGCTTCGGGGGGCCTGGTGAAAAACTGTTTTTT. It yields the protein CASSFGGPGEKLFF.

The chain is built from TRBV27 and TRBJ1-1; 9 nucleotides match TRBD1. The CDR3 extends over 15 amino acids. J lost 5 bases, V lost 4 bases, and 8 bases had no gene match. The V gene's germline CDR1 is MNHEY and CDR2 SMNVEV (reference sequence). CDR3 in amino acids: CASSSLGTGRTEAFF. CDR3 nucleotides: TGTGCCAGCAGTTCCCTCGGGACAGGGCGGACTGAAGCTTTCTTT.

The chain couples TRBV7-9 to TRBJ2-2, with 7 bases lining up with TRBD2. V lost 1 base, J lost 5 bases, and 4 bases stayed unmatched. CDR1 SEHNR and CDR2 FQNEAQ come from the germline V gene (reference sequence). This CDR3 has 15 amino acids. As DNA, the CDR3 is TGTGCCAGCAGCTTAGGGGCGGGGGTGACCGGGGAGCTGTTTTTT. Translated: CASSLGAGVTGELFF.

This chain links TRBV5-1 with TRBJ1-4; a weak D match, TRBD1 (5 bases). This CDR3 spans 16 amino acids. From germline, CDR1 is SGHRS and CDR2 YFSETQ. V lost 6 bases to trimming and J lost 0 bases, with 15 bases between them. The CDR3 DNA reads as TGCGCCAGCAACCCGGGGGGTCTTGCAACTAATGAAAAACTGTTTTTT. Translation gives CASNPGGLATNEKLFF. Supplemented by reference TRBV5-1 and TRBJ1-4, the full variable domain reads KAGVTQTPRYLIKTRGQQVTLSCSPISGHRSVSWYQQTPGQGLQFLFEYFSETQRNKGNFPGRFSGRQFSNSRSEMNVSTLELGDSALYLCASNPGGLATNEKLFFGSGTQLSVL.